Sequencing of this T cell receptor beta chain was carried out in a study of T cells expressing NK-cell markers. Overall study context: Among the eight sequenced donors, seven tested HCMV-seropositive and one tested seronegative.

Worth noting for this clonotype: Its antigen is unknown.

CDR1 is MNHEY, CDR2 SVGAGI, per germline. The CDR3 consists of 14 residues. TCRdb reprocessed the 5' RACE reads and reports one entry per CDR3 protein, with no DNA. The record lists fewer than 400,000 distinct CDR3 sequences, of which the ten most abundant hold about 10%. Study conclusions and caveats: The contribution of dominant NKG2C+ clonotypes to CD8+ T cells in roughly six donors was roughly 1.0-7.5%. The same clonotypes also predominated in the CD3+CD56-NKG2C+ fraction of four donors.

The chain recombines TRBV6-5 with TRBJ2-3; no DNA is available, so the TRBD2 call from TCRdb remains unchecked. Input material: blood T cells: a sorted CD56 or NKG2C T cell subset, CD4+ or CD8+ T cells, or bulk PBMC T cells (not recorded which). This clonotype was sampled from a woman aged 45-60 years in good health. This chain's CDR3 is CASSDQREYYTQYF.